Presented here are 28 T cell receptor beta chains from one specimen sequenced in a study of blood T cell repertoires in COVID-19. This table comes from immunoSEQ multiplex PCR, and its TCRdb copy is limited to in-frame clones, with some not included. The data contain about 220,000 clones, approximately 92% of them singletons. The sequencing input was PBMCs or T cells enriched from blood (not recorded which). Source of these receptors: a woman under 30 in a cohort exposed to, infected with or recovered from COVID-19 (not recorded which).

The chain links TRBV9 to TRBJ2-1; TRBD2 aligns across 10 bases. Germline CDR1 reads SGDLS; CDR2 reads YYNGEE. The junction had 7 bases not matched to a gene; V was cut back by 1 base and J by 9 bases. The CDR3 runs 15 residues. CDR3 coding DNA: TGTGCCAGCAGCGTAATTGGGACTAGCGACGGTGAGCAGTTCTTC. Its protein is CASSVIGTSDGEQFF.

V gene TRBV5-4 combines with J gene TRBJ1-2, with 9 bases fitting TRBD1. Germline-derived CDR1 and CDR2 are SGHNT and YYREEE (reference sequence). The CDR3 covers 16 residues. Germline trimming cut 5 bases from V and 0 bases from J; bases unmatched to any gene: 8. CDR3 sequence reads: CASSTGGVIANYGYTF. The CDR3 DNA sequence: TGTGCCAGCAGTACAGGGGGCGTTATAGCTAACTATGGCTACACCTTC.

This clone has just one count. The chain is built from TRBV7-3 and TRBJ2-3; a possible D gene is TRBD1 (6 bases). The CDR3 extends over 14 amino acids. V shed 2 bases and J shed 2 bases, with 8 bases lying between them. CDR1 SGHTA and CDR2 FQGTGA come from the germline V gene. The CDR3 sequence: CASSLEGVTDTQYF. The CDR3 bases are TGTGCCAGCAGCTTAGAGGGGGTCACAGATACGCAGTATTTT.

The rearrangement uses TRBV19 and TRBJ1-5; TRBD1 might be the D (6 bases). The CDR3 consists of 15 residues. In germline, CDR1 is LNHDA, CDR2 SQIVND (reference sequence). Trimming cost V 4 bases and J 1 base, with 11 bases left between them. The CDR3 nucleotides are TGTGCCAGTAGTACCCAGGGGAAGAGCAATCAGCCCCAGCATTTT. Translated, it gives CASSTQGKSNQPQHF.

This sequence joins TRBV15 and TRBJ1-1; D possibly corresponds to TRBD1 (6 bases). This CDR3 spans 15 amino acids. Per the germline V gene, CDR1 is LNHNV and CDR2 is YYDKDF (reference sequence). Trimming pared 2 bases from V and 0 bases from J, leaving 10 bases between. The CDR3 DNA reads as TGTGCCACCAGCAGACCTCAGGGGATGAACACTGAAGCTTTCTTT. It encodes CATSRPQGMNTEAFF.

This clone was seen once. V is TRBV19 and J is TRBJ1-5, with 7 bases identical to TRBD1. V was clipped by 3 bases and J by 2 bases; unmatched bases: 7. The CDR3 loop spans 16 amino acids. Germline values: CDR1 LNHDA, CDR2 SQIVND (reference sequence). CDR3 DNA sequence: TGTGCCAGTAGTATCCCGACAGGGCAGGGCAATCAGCCCCAGCATTTT. As protein: CASSIPTGQGNQPQHF.

CDR3 in amino acids: CASSSNRVSTDTQYF. The CDR3 coding sequence is TGTGCCAGCAGCTCCAACAGGGTCAGCACAGATACGCAGTATTTT. The genes are TRBV11-2 and TRBJ2-3; TRBD1 is a possible D gene (6 bases). This CDR3 comprises 15 residues. CDR1 and CDR2 from the germline V gene are SGHAT and FQNNGV. V was cut by 4 bases and J by 0 bases, with 11 bases left in between.

On this clone itself: The sample holds other DNA sequences that translate to the same CDR3. As DNA, the CDR3 is TGTGCCAGCAGCTTCCGGAACACTGAAGCTTTCTTT. Its translation: CASSFRNTEAFF. The chain has TRBV7-9 and TRBJ1-1; no reliable D call. V lost 3 bases to trimming and J lost 1 base, with 3 bases between them. This CDR3 is built from 12 residues. From germline, CDR1 is SEHNR and CDR2 FQNEAQ (reference sequence).

This chain joins TRBV5-4 and TRBJ2-7, with 14 bases lining up with TRBD2. V shed 3 bases, J shed 2 bases, and the junction held 4 bases outside the gene matches. There are 16 residues in the CDR3. From germline, CDR1 is SGHNT and CDR2 YYREEE (reference sequence). The CDR3 loop is CASSWGLAGAAYEQYF. The CDR3 DNA is TGTGCCAGCAGCTGGGGACTAGCGGGGGCCGCCTACGAGCAGTACTTC. The entire variable domain, with the rest obtained from reference TRBV5-4 and TRBJ2-7, is as follows: ETGVTQSPTHLIKTRGQQVTLRCSSQSGHNTVSWYQQALGQGPQFIFQYYREEENGRGNFPPRFSGLQFPNYSSELNVNALELDDSALYLCASSWGLAGAAYEQYFGPGTRLTVT.

In DNA, the CDR3 is TGTGCCAGCAGCCGAACCGGGACACACCAAACAGATACGCAGTATTTT. Translation: CASSRTGTHQTDTQYF. The chain links TRBV11-1 to TRBJ2-3; a weak D match, TRBD1 (6 bases). The CDR3 is 16 residues long. The V end was cut by 5 bases, the J end by 3 bases, with 18 bases between. The germline V gene encodes CDR1 SGHAT and CDR2 FQDESV (reference sequence).

V usage is TRBV15 and J usage is TRBJ1-2, with D unclear. The germline V gene encodes CDR1 LNHNV and CDR2 YYDKDF (reference sequence). The V end was cut by 0 bases, the J end by 5 bases, with 10 bases between. This CDR3 is 14 amino acids long. Here the CDR3 reads CATSRDTGPYGYTF. CDR3 bases: TGTGCCACCAGCAGAGATACGGGTCCTTATGGCTACACCTTC.

The CDR3 loop reads CAWSVTSGFYEQYF. In DNA form, the CDR3 reads TGTGCCTGGAGTGTGACTAGCGGTTTCTACGAGCAGTACTTC. This sequence joins TRBV30 and TRBJ2-7; 9 positions match TRBD2. The V and J ends lost 0 bases and 3 bases, in that order; junction bases with no gene match: 3. The V gene's germline CDR1 is GTSNPN and CDR2 SVGIG (reference sequence). The CDR3 has 14 residues.

This chain uses TRBV2 with TRBJ2-3, with TRBD2 matching over 7 bases. The germline gives CDR1 SNHLY, CDR2 FYNNEI. This CDR3 region has 16 residues. The J segment lost 3 bases and the V segment lost 2 bases, leaving 8 bases of the junction unmatched. As DNA, the CDR3 is TGTGCCAGCAGTGAACAAAGTGGGGGGGTAACAGATACGCAGTATTTT. It codes for CASSEQSGGVTDTQYF. The variable domain in full, with the rest retrieved from reference TRBV2 and TRBJ2-3, is EPEVTQTPSHQVTQMGQEVILRCVPISNHLYFYWYRQILGQKVEFLVSFYNNEISEKSEIFDDQFSVERPDGSNFTLKIRSTKLEDSAMYFCASSEQSGGVTDTQYFGPGTRLTVL.

The chain has TRBV5-1 and TRBJ2-1; 9 bases fit TRBD1. Trimming cost V 4 bases and J 8 bases; bases outside gene matches: 7. The germline CDR1 and CDR2 sequences are SGHRS and YFSETQ. CDR3 length: 14 residues. CDR3 DNA sequence: TGCGCCAGCAGCCCGGGACAGGGTGTCGATGAGCAGTTCTTC. Amino acids: CASSPGQGVDEQFF.

In its sample, this clone was seen once. The rearrangement links TRBV5-1 to TRBJ2-2; 10 bases line up with TRBD1. This CDR3 has 18 amino acids. The germline gives CDR1 SGHRS, CDR2 YFSETQ. V was clipped by 0 bases and J by 3 bases; unmatched bases: 8. The CDR3 spells CASSLEPRDRGYTGELFF. The CDR3 DNA reads as TGCGCCAGCAGCTTGGAACCCCGGGACAGGGGATACACCGGGGAGCTGTTTTTT.

The chain couples TRBV19 to TRBJ2-1; TRBD2 is a possible D gene (6 bases). Per the germline V gene, CDR1 is LNHDA and CDR2 is SQIVND (reference sequence). The CDR3 is 13 amino acids. Trimming stripped 3 bases from V and 13 bases from J, with 16 bases between. The CDR3 loop reads CASSIRAGLYQFF. CDR3 coding DNA: TGTGCCAGTAGTATCCGAGCGGGCCTCTACCAGTTCTTC.

This sequence joins TRBV5-6 and TRBJ2-7; perhaps TRBD1 as D (6 bases). The CDR3 sequence is 14 residues long. The ends were cut back, 5 bases at V and 4 bases at J, with 16 bases in the middle. CDR1 is SGHDT, CDR2 YYEEEE, per germline. The CDR3 region is CASSRSLQGYEQYF. The CDR3 DNA reads as TGTGCCAGCAGTCGCTCTCTACAGGGATACGAGCAGTACTTC.

The gene calls are TRBV6-2 or TRBV6-3 and TRBJ1-2; the D gene is possibly TRBD1 (6 bases). Between the trimmed V and J ends, which lost 2 bases and 4 bases, there was a span of 8 bases. This CDR3 has 13 residues. Germline V gene lookup returns CDR1 MNHEY and CDR2 SVGEGT. The DNA for the CDR3 is TGTGCCAGCAGTTACGGGACAACCTATGGCTACACCTTC. The encoded protein is CASSYGTTYGYTF.

The CDR3 DNA reads TGTGCCAGCAGTCAGACAGGAACTGAAGCTTTCTTT. It is translated as CASSQTGTEAFF. The rearrangement uses TRBV28 and TRBJ1-1; TRBD1 might be the D (6 bases). The germline gives CDR1 MDHEN, CDR2 SYDVKM. V was shortened by 5 bases and J by 5 bases, with 9 bases between the two germline ends. The CDR3 covers 12 residues.

This clone has just a few counts. The J gene is TRBJ1-1, the V gene TRBV6-2 or TRBV6-3, with a weak D call TRBD1 (6 bases). Germline lookup yields CDR1 MNHEY and CDR2 SVGEGT. V gave up 2 bases and J gave up 6 bases, with 16 bases separating them. This CDR3 spans 15 amino acids. The CDR3, as DNA: TGTGCCAGCAGTTACCCAACAGGGCCTAGTGCTGAAGCTTTCTTT. The encoded protein is CASSYPTGPSAEAFF.

The chain recombines TRBV3-1 (or the pseudogene TRBV3-2) with TRBJ2-1; 10 positions match TRBD2. V was pared by 0 bases and J by 6 bases, with 8 bases of the junction left unmatched. Germline V gives CDR1 LGHDT, CDR2 YNNKEL (reference sequence). The CDR3 is made up of 17 amino acids. The chain's CDR3 is CASSQEVRAGGPNEQFF. CDR3 coding DNA: TGTGCCAGCAGCCAAGAGGTTCGAGCGGGGGGGCCCAATGAGCAGTTCTTC.

V and J are TRBV19 and TRBJ1-1; TRBD1 might be the D (6 bases). V lost 7 bases to trimming and J lost 5 bases, with 17 bases between them. The germline V gene has CDR1 LNHDA and CDR2 SQIVND (reference sequence). CDR3 size: 14 residues. For the CDR3, the DNA is TGTGCCAGTACCCATTGGGCACAGGGAACTGAAGCTTTCTTT. Protein: CASTHWAQGTEAFF.

The chain carries TRBV28 and TRBJ1-5; D gene ambiguous. The CDR3 has 13 amino acids. Germline V gene sequence: CDR1 MDHEN, CDR2 SYDVKM. Trimming shortened V by 10 bases and J by 4 bases, and 14 bases separated the two germline ends. In nucleotides, the CDR3 is TGTGCCACCCGCGGCAGTTCAAATCAGCCCCAGCATTTT. It is translated as CATRGSSNQPQHF.

The gene calls are TRBV7-9 and TRBJ2-1, with 11 bases that match TRBD2. V was pared by 6 bases and J by 9 bases, with 7 bases of the junction left unmatched. The CDR3 covers 14 residues. Germline loops: CDR1 SEHNR, CDR2 FQNEAQ (reference sequence). The CDR3 is CASRLLAGVSEQFF. Written as DNA, the CDR3 is TGTGCCAGCAGACTACTAGCGGGAGTCAGTGAGCAGTTCTTC.

This clone appeared a single time. The chain recombines TRBV27 with TRBJ1-4, with D maybe TRBD1 (5 bases). This CDR3 has 13 residues. Trimming took off 5 bases at V and 7 bases at J, with 11 bases between the two ends. Germline CDR1 and CDR2: MNHEY and SMNVEV (reference sequence). The CDR3 sequence is CASSHFQGEKLFF. In DNA form, the CDR3 reads TGTGCCAGCAGTCATTTTCAGGGTGAAAAACTGTTTTTT.

The V and J genes are TRBV19 and TRBJ1-2, with D perhaps matching TRBD1 (6 bases). Germline V gives CDR1 LNHDA, CDR2 SQIVND (reference sequence). This CDR3 is built from 16 residues. Between the trimmed V and J ends, which lost 0 bases and 2 bases, there was a span of 13 bases. The CDR3 region is CASSIEGGPGNYGYTF. The CDR3 region has the DNA TGTGCCAGTAGTATAGAGGGGGGGCCCGGGAACTATGGCTACACCTTC. Variable domain in full (rest from reference TRBV19 and TRBJ1-2): DGGITQSPKYLFRKEGQNVTLSCEQNLNHDAMYWYRQDPGQGLRLIYYSQIVNDFQKGDIAEGYSVSREKKESFPLTVTSAQKNPTAFYLCASSIEGGPGNYGYTFGSGTRLTVV.

The rearrangement links TRBV4-1 to TRBJ1-1; 8 positions agree with TRBD1. The germline V gene has CDR1 MGHRA and CDR2 YSYEKL. The CDR3 totals 16 residues. J lost 0 bases, V lost 4 bases, and 7 bases had no gene match. CDR3 amino acids: CASSRGQGSMNTEAFF. The CDR3 DNA follows: TGCGCCAGCAGCCGAGGACAGGGCTCGATGAACACTGAAGCTTTCTTT.

The V and J genes are TRBV7-2 and TRBJ1-2; TRBD1 might be the D (5 bases). Deletions cut 3 bases from V and 5 bases from J, with 16 bases between. This CDR3 region has 15 residues. The germline CDR1 and CDR2 sequences are SGHTA and FQGNSA. The CDR3 DNA reads as TGTGCCAGCAGCTTCCGGGACTCCTACCTATATGGCTACACCTTC. This encodes CASSFRDSYLYGYTF.